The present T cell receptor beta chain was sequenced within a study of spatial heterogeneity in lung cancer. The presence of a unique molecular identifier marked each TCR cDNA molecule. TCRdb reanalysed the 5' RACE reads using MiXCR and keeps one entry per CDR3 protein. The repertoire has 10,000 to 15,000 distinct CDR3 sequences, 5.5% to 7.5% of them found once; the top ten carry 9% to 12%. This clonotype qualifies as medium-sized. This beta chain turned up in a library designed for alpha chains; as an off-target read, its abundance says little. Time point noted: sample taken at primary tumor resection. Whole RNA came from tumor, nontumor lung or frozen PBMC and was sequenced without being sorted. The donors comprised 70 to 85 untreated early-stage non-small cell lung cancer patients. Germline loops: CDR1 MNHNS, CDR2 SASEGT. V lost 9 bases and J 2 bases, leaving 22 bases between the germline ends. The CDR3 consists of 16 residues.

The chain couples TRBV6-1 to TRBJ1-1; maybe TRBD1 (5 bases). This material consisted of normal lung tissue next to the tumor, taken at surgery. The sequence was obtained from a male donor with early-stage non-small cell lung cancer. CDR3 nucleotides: TGTGCCAGTAGGGGATTCGATTCCCTGATAAACACTGAAGCTTTCTTT. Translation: CASRGFDSLINTEAFF.